The T cell receptor (beta chain) under discussion was sequenced for a study of blood T cell repertoires in COVID-19. Repertoires were generated with immunoSEQ multiplex PCR, while TCRdb's copy carries only in-frame clones and drops some. Here the sample spans 75,000 to 90,000 clones, over 70% being singletons. This clone was counted a few times. Germline V gives CDR1 LGHNA, CDR2 YSLEER. Trimming took 0 bases from V and 5 from J, leaving 13 bases between them. The CDR3 extends over 16 amino acids. This sequence originates from a woman aged 40 to 49 with active or convalescent COVID-19. The chain has TRBV4-3 and TRBJ2-2, with D perhaps TRBD2 (6 bases). Sequencing input: peripheral blood. The CDR3 coding sequence is TGCGCCAGCAGCCAAGACGCACTAGCAGCGACCGGGGAGCTGTTTTTT. Protein product: CASSQDALAATGELFF.